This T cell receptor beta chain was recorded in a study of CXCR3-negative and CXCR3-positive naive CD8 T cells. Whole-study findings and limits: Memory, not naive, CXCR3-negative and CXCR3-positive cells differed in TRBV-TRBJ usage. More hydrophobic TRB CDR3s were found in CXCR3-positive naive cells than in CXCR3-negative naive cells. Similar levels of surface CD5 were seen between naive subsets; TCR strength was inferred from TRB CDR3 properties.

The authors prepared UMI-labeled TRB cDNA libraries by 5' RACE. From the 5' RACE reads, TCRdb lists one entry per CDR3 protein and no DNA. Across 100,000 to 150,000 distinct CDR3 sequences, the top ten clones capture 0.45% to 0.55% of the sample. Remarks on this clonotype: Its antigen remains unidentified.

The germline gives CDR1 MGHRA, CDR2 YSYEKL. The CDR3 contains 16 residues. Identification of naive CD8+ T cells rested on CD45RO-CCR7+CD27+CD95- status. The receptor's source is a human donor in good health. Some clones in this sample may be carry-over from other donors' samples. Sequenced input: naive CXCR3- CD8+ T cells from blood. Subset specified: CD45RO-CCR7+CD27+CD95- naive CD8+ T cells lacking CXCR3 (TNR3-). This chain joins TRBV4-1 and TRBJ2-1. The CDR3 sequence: CASSQNGESSYNEQFF.